The source of this T cell receptor beta chain is a study of response to subunit inactivated influenza vaccine. In its sample, this clonotype was seen a few times. One entry per CDR3 protein, called by TCRdb with MiXCR from the RT-PCR reads. The table records 650,000 to 850,000 distinct CDR3 sequences, about 14% of them present only once. Germline V lookup: CDR1 MNHNY, CDR2 SVGAGI (reference sequence). V shed 4 bases, J shed 5 bases, and the junction held 2 bases outside the gene matches. The CDR3 runs to 12 residues. This receptor was obtained from a man aged 50 to 59 who received an inactivated influenza vaccine. The gene calls are TRBV6-6 and TRBJ2-7; TRBD2 matches at 7 bases. Specimen: PBMCs from blood, collected 14 days before vaccination. The DNA of the CDR3 is TGTGCCAGCAGTTGGGAGGGCCACGAGCAGTACTTC. Protein product: CASSWEGHEQYF.